This TCR beta chain is drawn from a study of kidney transplant recipient with SARS-CoV-2 infection. This clonotype was seen at least ten times. Germline V gives CDR1 SEHNR, CDR2 FQNEAQ (reference sequence). The length of the CDR3 is 17 residues. V lost 5 bases and J 4 bases, leaving 23 bases between the germline ends. TCRdb ran MiXCR on the reads and lists one entry per CDR3 protein. Of roughly 250,000 distinct CDR3 sequences listed, roughly 26% are singletons. This receptor was identified in a young adult male patient who had COVID-19 and was a kidney transplant recipient. Some T cells may be graft donor cells. The sample consisted of a blood sample, taken at baseline and around day 110 from a kidney transplant recipient. This rearrangement joins TRBV7-9 to TRBJ1-2; D is undetermined. The CDR3 DNA reads as TGTGCCAGCAGCAGCACCCAATACCATGGAAAGACCTATGGCTACACCTTC. Amino acids: CASSSTQYHGKTYGYTF.